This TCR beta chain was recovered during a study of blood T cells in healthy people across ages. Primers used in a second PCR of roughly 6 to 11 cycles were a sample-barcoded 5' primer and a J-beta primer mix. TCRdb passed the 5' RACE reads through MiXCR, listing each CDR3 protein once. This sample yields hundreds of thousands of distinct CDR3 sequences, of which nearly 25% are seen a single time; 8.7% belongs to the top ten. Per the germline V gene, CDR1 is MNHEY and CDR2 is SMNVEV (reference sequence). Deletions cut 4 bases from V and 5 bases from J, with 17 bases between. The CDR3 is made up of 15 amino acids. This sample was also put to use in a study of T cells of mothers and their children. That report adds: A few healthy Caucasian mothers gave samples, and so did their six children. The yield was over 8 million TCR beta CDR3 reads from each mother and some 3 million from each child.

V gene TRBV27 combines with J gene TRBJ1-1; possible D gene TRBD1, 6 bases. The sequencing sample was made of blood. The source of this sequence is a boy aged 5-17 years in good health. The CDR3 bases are TGTGCCAGCAGTTCATGGGGGGGGGCAGGTACTGAAGCTTTCTTT. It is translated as CASSSWGGAGTEAFF.